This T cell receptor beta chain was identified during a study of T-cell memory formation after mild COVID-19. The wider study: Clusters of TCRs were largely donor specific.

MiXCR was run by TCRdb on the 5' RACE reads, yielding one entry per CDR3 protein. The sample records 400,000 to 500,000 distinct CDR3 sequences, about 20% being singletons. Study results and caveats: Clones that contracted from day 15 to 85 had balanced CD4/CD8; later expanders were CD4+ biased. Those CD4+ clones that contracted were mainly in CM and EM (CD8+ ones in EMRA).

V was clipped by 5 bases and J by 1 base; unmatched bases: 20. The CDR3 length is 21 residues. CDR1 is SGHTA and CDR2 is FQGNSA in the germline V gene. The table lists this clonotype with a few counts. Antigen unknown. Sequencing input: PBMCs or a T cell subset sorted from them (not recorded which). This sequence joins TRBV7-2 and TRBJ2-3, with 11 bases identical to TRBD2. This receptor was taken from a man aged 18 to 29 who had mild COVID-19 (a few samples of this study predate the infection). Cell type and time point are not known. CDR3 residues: CASSTPSGGTSGESGTDTQYF. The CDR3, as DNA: TGTGCCAGCAGCACCCCGTCAGGAGGGACTAGCGGAGAAAGTGGCACAGATACGCAGTATTTT.